This entry concerns a single T cell receptor (beta chain). In germline, CDR1 is MDHEN, CDR2 SYDVKM. The V end was cut by 4 bases, the J end by 0 bases, with 15 bases between. The CDR3 extends over 17 amino acids. These data originate in a study of shared clonotypes between healthy human individuals. Method: immunoSEQ multiplex PCR; TCRdb's copy keeps in-frame clones and lacks some. The sample holds over 400,000 clones, approximately 95% seen once. Researchers partitioned CD4+ cells into CD45RA+ naive and CD45RA-negative memory subsets. The material sequenced was naive CD4+ T cells sorted from blood. Stated subset: CD45RA+ positively selected. This sequence joins TRBV28 and TRBJ2-2, with TRBD2 as a possible D gene (7 bases). The TCR sequence derives from a woman aged 25-40 years in good health. For the CDR3, the DNA is TGTGCCAGCAGTTACGGGGGGCCAGAGACGAACACCGGGGAGCTGTTTTTT. This gives the protein CASSYGGPETNTGELFF.